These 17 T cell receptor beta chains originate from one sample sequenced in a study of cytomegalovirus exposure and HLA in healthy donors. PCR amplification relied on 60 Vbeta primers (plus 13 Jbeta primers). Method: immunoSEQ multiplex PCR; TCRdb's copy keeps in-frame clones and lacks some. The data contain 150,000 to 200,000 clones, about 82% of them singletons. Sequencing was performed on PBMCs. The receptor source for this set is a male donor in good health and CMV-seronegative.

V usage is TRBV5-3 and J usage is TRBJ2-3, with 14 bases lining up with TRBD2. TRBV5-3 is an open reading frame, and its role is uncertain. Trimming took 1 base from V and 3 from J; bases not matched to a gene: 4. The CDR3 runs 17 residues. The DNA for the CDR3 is TGTGCCAGAAGCTTGTCTCGACTAGCGGGAGGGACAGATACGCAGTATTTT. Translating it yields CARSLSRLAGGTDTQYF.

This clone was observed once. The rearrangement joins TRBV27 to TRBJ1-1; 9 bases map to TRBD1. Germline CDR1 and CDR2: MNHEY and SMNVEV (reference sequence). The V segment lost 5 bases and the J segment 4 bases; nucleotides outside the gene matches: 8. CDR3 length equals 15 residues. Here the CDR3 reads CASSPRDREGTEAFF. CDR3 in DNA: TGTGCCAGCAGTCCCCGGGACAGGGAAGGCACTGAAGCTTTCTTT.

The CDR3 DNA reads as TGTGCCAGCAGCTACCCCGGGACAATTATCCGTGAGCAGTTCTTC. Amino acids: CASSYPGTIIREQFF. This chain links TRBV7-9 with TRBJ2-1, with D perhaps TRBD1 (6 bases). V gave up 4 bases and J gave up 9 bases, with 19 bases separating them. The CDR3 covers 15 residues. Germline CDR1 SEHNR, CDR2 FQNEAQ (reference sequence).

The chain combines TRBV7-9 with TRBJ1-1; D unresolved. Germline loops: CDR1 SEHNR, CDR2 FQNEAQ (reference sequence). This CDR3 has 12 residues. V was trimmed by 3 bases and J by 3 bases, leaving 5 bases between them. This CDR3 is CASSFSDTEAFF. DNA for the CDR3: TGTGCCAGCAGCTTTTCAGACACTGAAGCTTTCTTT. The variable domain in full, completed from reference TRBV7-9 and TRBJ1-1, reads DTGVSQNPRHKITKRGQNVTFRCDPISEHNRLYWYRQTLGQGPEFLTYFQNEAQLEKSRLLSDRFSAERPKGSFSTLEIQRTEQGDSAMYLCASSFSDTEAFFGQGTRLTVV.

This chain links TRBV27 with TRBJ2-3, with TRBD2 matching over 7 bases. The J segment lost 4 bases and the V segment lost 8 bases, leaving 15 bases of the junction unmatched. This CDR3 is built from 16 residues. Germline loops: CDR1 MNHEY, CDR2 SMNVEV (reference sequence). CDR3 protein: CASGPDRRELADTQYF. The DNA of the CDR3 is TGTGCCAGCGGGCCAGACCGGCGGGAGCTTGCAGATACGCAGTATTTT.

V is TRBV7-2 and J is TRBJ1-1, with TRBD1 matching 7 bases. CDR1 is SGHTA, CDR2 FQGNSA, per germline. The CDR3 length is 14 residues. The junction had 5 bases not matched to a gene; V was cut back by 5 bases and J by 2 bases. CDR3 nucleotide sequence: TGTGCCAGCAGCACGAACAGGGGAAACACTGAAGCTTTCTTT. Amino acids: CASSTNRGNTEAFF.

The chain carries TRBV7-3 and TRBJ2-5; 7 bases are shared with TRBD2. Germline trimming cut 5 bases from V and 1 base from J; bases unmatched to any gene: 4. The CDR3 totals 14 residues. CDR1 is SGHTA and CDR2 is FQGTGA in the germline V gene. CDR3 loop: CASSPAGLQETQYF. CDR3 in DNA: TGTGCCAGCAGCCCAGCGGGACTCCAAGAGACCCAGTACTTC. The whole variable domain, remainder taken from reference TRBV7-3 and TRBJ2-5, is GAGVSQTPSNKVTEKGKYVELRCDPISGHTALYWYRQSLGQGPEFLIYFQGTGAADDSGLPNDRFFAVRPEGSVSTLKIQRTERGDSAVYLCASSPAGLQETQYFGPGTRLLVL.

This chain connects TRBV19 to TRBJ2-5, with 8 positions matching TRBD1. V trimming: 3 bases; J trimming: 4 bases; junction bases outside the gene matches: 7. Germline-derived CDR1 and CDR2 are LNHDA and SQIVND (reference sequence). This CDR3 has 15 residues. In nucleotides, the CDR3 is TGTGCCAGTAGTATCGAGACAGGGGTGCGAGAGACCCAGTACTTC. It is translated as CASSIETGVRETQYF.

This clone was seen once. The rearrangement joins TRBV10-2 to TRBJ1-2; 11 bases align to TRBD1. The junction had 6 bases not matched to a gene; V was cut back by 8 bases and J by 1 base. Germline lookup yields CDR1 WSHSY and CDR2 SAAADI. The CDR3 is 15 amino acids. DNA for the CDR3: TGCGCCAGCGGATTAGGGACAGGGGGTAACTATGGCTACACCTTC. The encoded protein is CASGLGTGGNYGYTF.

DNA of the CDR3: TGTGCCAGCAGTTTTGGACAGCTCACTGAAGCTTTCTTT. Amino acid sequence: CASSFGQLTEAFF. The rearrangement uses TRBV6-5 and TRBJ1-1, with D tentatively TRBD1 (6 bases). This CDR3 spans 13 amino acids. The germline V and J ends were trimmed by 4 bases and 4 bases, with 10 bases remaining between them. Germline loops: CDR1 MNHEY, CDR2 SVGAGI.

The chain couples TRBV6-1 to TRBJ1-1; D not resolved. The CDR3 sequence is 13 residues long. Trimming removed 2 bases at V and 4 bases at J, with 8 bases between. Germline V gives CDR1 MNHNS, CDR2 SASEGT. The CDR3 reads CASSERVFTEAFF. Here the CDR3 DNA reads TGTGCCAGCAGTGAACGGGTTTTCACTGAAGCTTTCTTT.

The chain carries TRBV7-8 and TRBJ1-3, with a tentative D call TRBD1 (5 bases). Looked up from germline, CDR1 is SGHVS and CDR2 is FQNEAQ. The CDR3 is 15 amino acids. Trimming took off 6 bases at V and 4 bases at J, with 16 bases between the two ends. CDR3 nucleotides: TGTGCCAGCAGTCCCCAGGGTTTTTCAGGAAACACCATATATTTT. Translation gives CASSPQGFSGNTIYF.

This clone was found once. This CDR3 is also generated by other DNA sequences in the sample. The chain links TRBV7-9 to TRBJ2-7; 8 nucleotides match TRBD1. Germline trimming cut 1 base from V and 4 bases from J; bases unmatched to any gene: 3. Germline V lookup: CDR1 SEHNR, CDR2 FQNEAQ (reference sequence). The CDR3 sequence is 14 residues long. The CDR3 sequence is CASSLGQGAYEQYF. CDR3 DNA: TGTGCCAGCAGCTTAGGGCAGGGGGCTTACGAGCAGTACTTC.

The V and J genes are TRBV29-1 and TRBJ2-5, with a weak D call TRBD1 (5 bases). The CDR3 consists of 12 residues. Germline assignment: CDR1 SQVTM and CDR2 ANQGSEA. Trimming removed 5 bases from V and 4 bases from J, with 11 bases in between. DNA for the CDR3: TGCAGCGTTAATCAGGGTGGAGAGACCCAGTACTTC. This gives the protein CSVNQGGETQYF.

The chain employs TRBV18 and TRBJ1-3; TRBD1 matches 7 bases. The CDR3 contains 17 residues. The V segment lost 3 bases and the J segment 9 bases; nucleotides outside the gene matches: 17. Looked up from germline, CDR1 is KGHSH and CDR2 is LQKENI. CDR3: CASSPAGTALSSGTIYF. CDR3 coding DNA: TGTGCCAGCTCACCCGCCGGGACAGCCTTATCGAGCGGCACCATATATTTT.

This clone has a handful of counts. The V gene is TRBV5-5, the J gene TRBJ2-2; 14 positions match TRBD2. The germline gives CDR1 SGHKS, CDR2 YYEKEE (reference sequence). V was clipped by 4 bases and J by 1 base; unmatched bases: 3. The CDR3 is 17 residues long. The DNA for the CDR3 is TGTGCCAGCAGCCAGGGACTAGCGGGAGTGAACACCGGGGAGCTGTTTTTT. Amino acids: CASSQGLAGVNTGELFF.

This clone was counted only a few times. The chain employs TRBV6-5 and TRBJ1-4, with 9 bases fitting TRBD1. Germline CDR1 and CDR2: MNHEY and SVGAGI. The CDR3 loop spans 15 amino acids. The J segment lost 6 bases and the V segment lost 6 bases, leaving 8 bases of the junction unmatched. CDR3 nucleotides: TGTGCCAGCAGACCACCGGGACAGGGTGATGAAAAACTGTTTTTT. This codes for CASRPPGQGDEKLFF.